This TCR beta chain was identified during a study of cytomegalovirus exposure and HLA in healthy donors. About this clone itself: Antigen: not known.

It was the roughly 130-subject validation cohort, separate from the approximately 620-subject first cohort, to which the donors belonged. Only in-frame clones appear in the TCRdb table, and some are missing; sequencing was by immunoSEQ multiplex PCR. The sample has about 120,000 clones, over 75% seen once. Regarding the study as a whole: Subsequent analysis found a tendency for first-cohort TCR clusters to co-occur within the 120 or so validation repertoires.

Specimen: PBMCs. The receptor's source is a woman aged 18 to 35 in good health and CMV-seropositive.

The CDR3 nucleotides are TGCGCCAGCAGCTTTGACGGGACAGGGGGCGAGCAGTACTTC. This gives the protein CASSFDGTGGEQYF. The chain recombines TRBV5-1 with TRBJ2-7; 11 bases are a match to TRBD1. The CDR3 is 14 residues long. The germline CDR1 and CDR2 sequences are SGHRS and YFSETQ. Trimming at V came to 2 bases and at J to 6 bases, leaving 4 bases not matched to a gene.